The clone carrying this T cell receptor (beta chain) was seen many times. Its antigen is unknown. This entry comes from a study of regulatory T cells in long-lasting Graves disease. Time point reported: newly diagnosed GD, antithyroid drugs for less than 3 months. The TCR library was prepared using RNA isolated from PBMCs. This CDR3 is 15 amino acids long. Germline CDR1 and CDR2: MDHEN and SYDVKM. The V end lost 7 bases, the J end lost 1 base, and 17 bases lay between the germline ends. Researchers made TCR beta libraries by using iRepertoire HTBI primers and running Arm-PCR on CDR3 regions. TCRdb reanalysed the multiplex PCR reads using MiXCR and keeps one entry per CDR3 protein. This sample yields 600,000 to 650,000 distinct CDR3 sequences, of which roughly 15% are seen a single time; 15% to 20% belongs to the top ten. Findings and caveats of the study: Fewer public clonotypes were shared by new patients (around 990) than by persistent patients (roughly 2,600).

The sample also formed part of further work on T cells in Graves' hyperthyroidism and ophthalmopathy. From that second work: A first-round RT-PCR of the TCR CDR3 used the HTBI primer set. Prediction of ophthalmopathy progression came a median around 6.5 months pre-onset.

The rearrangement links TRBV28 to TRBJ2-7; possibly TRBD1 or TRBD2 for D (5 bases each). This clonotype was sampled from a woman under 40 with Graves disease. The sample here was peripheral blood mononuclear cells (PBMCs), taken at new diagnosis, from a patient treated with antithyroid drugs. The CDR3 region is CASIPTGQRSYEQYF. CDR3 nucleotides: TGTGCCAGCATCCCTACGGGGCAGCGATCCTACGAGCAGTACTTC.